A selection of T cell receptor beta chains follows, all from one sample in a study of blood T cells in healthy people across ages. MiXCR, applied by TCRdb to the 5' RACE reads, yields one record per CDR3 protein. The table lists around 600,000 distinct CDR3 sequences, more than 45% of them singletons, with around 23% in the top ten. The specimen was blood. The receptors originated from an older man in good health. Both conserved end residues are part of each CDR3. A D gene is named only where the DNA matches it firmly. The listing skips clone size in some rows; elsewhere it reads once, few, many or a size class.

TRBV6-1	few	TRBD1	TRBJ2-3	TGTGCCAGCAGCGCGACAGGGAGTGGGACAGATACGCAGTATTTT	CASSATGSGTDTQYF
TRBV7-9	-	-	TRBJ2-5	TGTGCCAGCAGCTTAACTCAGGGGAGGCGCGAGACCCAGTACTTC	CASSLTQGRRETQYF
TRBV9	-	-	TRBJ1-1	TGTGCCAGCAGCGTAGGGACGACAGTTCACACTGAAGCTTTCTTT	CASSVGTTVHTEAFF
TRBV6-2/TRBV6-3	few	-	TRBJ2-3	TGTGCCAGCAGTTACGGGGACCCACATGGCACAGATACGCAGTATTTT	CASSYGDPHGTDTQYF
TRBV5-1	once	-	TRBJ2-1	TGCGCCAGCAGCCGAAACGGACTAAGCGGTGAGCAGTTCTTC	CASSRNGLSGEQFF
TRBV7-9	-	-	TRBJ1-5	TGTGCCAGCAGCTTCGGGGGTGACAATCAGCCCCAGCATTTT	CASSFGGDNQPQHF
TRBV29-1	few	TRBD2	TRBJ2-7	TGCAGCGTTGGCCCAGCGGGAGTTCACGAGCAGTACTTC	CSVGPAGVHEQYF
TRBV28	-	TRBD2	TRBJ2-3	TGTGCCAGCAGTACGACTAGCGGGGGAGATACGCAGTATTTT	CASSTTSGGDTQYF
TRBV7-3	-	-	TRBJ1-1	TGTGCCAGCAGGTTTGATCGGCAGCCGAACACTGAAGCTTTCTTT	CASRFDRQPNTEAFF
TRBV3-1	few	-	TRBJ2-4	TGTGCCAGCGGTTCAGGGAACATTCAGTACTTC	CASGSGNIQYF
TRBV3-1	-	TRBD2	TRBJ2-6	TGTGCCAGCAGCCCCCCTGAACACGGGAGGCCTGGGGCCAACGTCCTGACTTTC	CASSPPEHGRPGANVLTF
TRBV30	-	-	TRBJ1-4	TGTGCCTGGAGCCTTACAGGGTCTGGTGAAAAACTGTTTTTT	CAWSLTGSGEKLFF
TRBV6-6	many	-	TRBJ2-1	TGTGCCAGCAGTTACTCCACGGAGGGCCGGAGCAATGAGCAGTTCTTC	CASSYSTEGRSNEQFF
TRBV5-1	few	TRBD1	TRBJ2-3	TGCGCCAGCAGCCAGGACAGGGGGGATAGGGATACGCAGTATTTT	CASSQDRGDRDTQYF
TRBV7-2	-	-	TRBJ1-5	TGTGCCAGCAGCCGAAGAGGGGGTGATAGCAATCAGCCCCAGCATTTT	CASSRRGGDSNQPQHF
TRBV20-1	-	TRBD2	TRBJ2-3	TGCAGTGGCCAGCGGGAGATTGATACGCAGTATTTT	CSGQREIDTQYF
TRBV20-1	-	-	TRBJ2-2	TGCAGTGCTAGGCTCGTATCGGGTCTGAGCACCGGGGAGCTGTTTTTT	CSARLVSGLSTGELFF
TRBV7-2	-	-	TRBJ1-5	TGTGCCAGCAGCCCAGGGTTACGGGCCCAGCATTTT	CASSPGLRAQHF
TRBV20-1	once	-	TRBJ2-7	TGCAGTGCTGTAGAATCCCGCGACACCTACGAGCAGTACTTC	CSAVESRDTYEQYF
TRBV7-2	-	-	TRBJ1-1	TGTGCCAGCAGATGGAAGGGGCAGAACACTGAAGCTTTCTTT	CASRWKGQNTEAFF
TRBV6-2/TRBV6-3	-	-	TRBJ2-7	TGTGCCAGCAGTTACCGACTGGACACGCTTGCCTACGAGCAGTACTTC	CASSYRLDTLAYEQYF
TRBV12-3/TRBV12-4	-	TRBD1	TRBJ1-4	TGTGCCAGCAGCCCCGGGACAGGTGCAACTAATGAAAAACTGTTTTTT	CASSPGTGATNEKLFF
TRBV11-2	-	TRBD2	TRBJ2-3	TGTGCCAGCAGCCCTAGCGGGAGTAGGACAGATACGCAGTATTTT	CASSPSGSRTDTQYF
TRBV4-2	-	TRBD2	TRBJ2-1	TGTGCCAGCAGCCAAGAAATGCTAGCGGCTGGTAGCTCCTACAATGAGCAGTTCTTC	CASSQEMLAAGSSYNEQFF
TRBV5-1	many	-	TRBJ2-1	TGCGCCAGCAGCTTGGATGTGGCCCCCCAACCCAATGAGCAGTTCTTC	CASSLDVAPQPNEQFF
TRBV7-9	many	-	TRBJ2-7	TGTGCCAGCAGCCCGGGACTCTTAACCTACGAGCAGTACTTC	CASSPGLLTYEQYF
TRBV5-5	-	TRBD2	TRBJ2-2	TGTGCCAGCAGCGAGGGTAGCGGGGGTAACACCGGGGAGCTGTTTTTT	CASSEGSGGNTGELFF
TRBV5-1	once	-	TRBJ1-2	TGCGCCAGCAGCTGGGAGGTAGCTAACTATGGCTACACCTTC	CASSWEVANYGYTF
TRBV18	-	TRBD1	TRBJ2-3	TGTGCCGGCTCACGACAGGGACCTAGCACAGATACGCAGTATTTT	CAGSRQGPSTDTQYF
TRBV4-3	-	-	TRBJ2-4	TGCGCCAGCAGCCAAGAGCAGTCTTTTGGAGAGCAGTACTTC	CASSQEQSFGEQYF
TRBV2	few	TRBD2	TRBJ2-1	TGTGCCTCCAGGACTAGCGGTTCCAGCCCCTACAATGAGCAGTTCTTC	CASRTSGSSPYNEQFF
TRBV20-1	-	-	TRBJ1-1	TGCAGTGCTAGAGGGGGGGCATACGCCATGAACACTGAAGCTTTCTTT	CSARGGAYAMNTEAFF
TRBV9	-	-	TRBJ2-7	TGTGCCAGCAGCGTAGATGGGGGCCACTACCCCGCCGAGCAGTACTTC	CASSVDGGHYPAEQYF
TRBV7-9	-	-	TRBJ2-4	TGTGCCAGCAGCCGCGACACTTGCCAGCAGTACTTC	CASSRDTCQQYF
TRBV4-3	-	TRBD1	TRBJ2-7	TGCGCCAGCAGCCAACAAACACAGGGGGAATACGAGCAGTACTTC	CASSQQTQGEYEQYF
TRBV29-1	-	TRBD1	TRBJ1-2	TGCAGCGTGACGACAGGGCGAGCTAACTATGGCTACACCTTC	CSVTTGRANYGYTF
TRBV4-2	few	TRBD2	TRBJ2-3	TGTGCCAGCAGCCAAGAACTAGCGGACCGCACAGATACGCAGTATTTT	CASSQELADRTDTQYF
TRBV7-3	few	-	TRBJ2-1	TGTGCCAGCAGCTTAGTTGGCGGGGCTGCTTACAATGAGCAGTTCTTC	CASSLVGGAAYNEQFF
TRBV10-3	-	-	TRBJ2-1	TGTGCCATCAGTGAGGCGGGGTCCCCTAACAATGAGCAGTTCTTC	CAISEAGSPNNEQFF
TRBV15	-	-	TRBJ2-1	TGTGCCACCAGCAGCGGGATTGGTTTGAGCTCCTACAATGAGCAGTTCTTC	CATSSGIGLSSYNEQFF
TRBV5-1	few	TRBD1	TRBJ2-6	TGCGCCAGCAGCTTGGACGGTCAGGGGGCTCAATCTGGGGCCAACGTCCTGACTTTC	CASSLDGQGAQSGANVLTF
TRBV15	-	-	TRBJ1-2	TGTGCCACCAGCGGAGGATACATGGGGAGAGTGGGCTACACCTTC	CATSGGYMGRVGYTF
TRBV4-1	-	-	TRBJ2-7	TGCGCCAGCAGCCAAGATCCGAACAGAGGCCGGTCCTACGAGCAGTACTTC	CASSQDPNRGRSYEQYF
TRBV20-1	-	TRBD1	TRBJ2-7	TGCAGTGCCCCAAGACAGGGGAAGCCCTACGAGCAGTACTTC	CSAPRQGKPYEQYF
TRBV7-2	few	-	TRBJ1-6	TGTGCCAGCAGCTTAGTGGCAGGGACTAATTCACCCCTCCACTTT	CASSLVAGTNSPLHF
TRBV5-1	-	TRBD2	TRBJ2-4	TGCGCCAGCAGCCTTGGGACTAGCGTCGCAAATGAGCAGTACTTC	CASSLGTSVANEQYF
TRBV27	-	TRBD1	TRBJ2-7	TGTGCCAGCAGGTGGACAGGGCAGTTTCATCCCTACGAGCAGTACTTC	CASRWTGQFHPYEQYF